The 24 T cell receptor beta chains reported below all come from one sample, sequenced in a study of early T cells in non-severe SARS-CoV-2 infection. TCRdb used MiXCR to reprocess the 5' RACE reads, holding one entry per CDR3 protein. Of 25,000 to 35,000 distinct CDR3 sequences in the sample, roughly 7% were seen once. The sequenced material came from whole blood. Source of these receptors: an adult who was a healthcare worker with PCR-confirmed SARS-CoV-2 infection or an uninfected control (not recorded which).

This rearrangement joins TRBV4-2 to TRBJ1-6; possibly TRBD1 for D (5 bases). The CDR3 has 16 amino acids. V gave up 0 bases and J gave up 4 bases, with 10 bases separating them. CDR1 and CDR2 (germline): LGHNA, YNFKEQ. CDR3 region: CASSQEYGAYNSPLHF. The CDR3 bases are TGTGCCAGCAGCCAAGAATATGGGGCATATAATTCACCCCTCCACTTT.

This clonotype was detected a few times. The chain joins TRBV4-3 to TRBJ1-2; D unresolved. Germline loops: CDR1 LGHNA, CDR2 YSLEER. Trimming took off 0 bases at V and 4 bases at J, with 15 bases between the two ends. The CDR3 covers 16 residues. The CDR3 DNA follows: TGCGCCAGCAGCCAAGATACCCCCCCTCCCTCCTATGGCTACACCTTC. It specifies CASSQDTPPPSYGYTF.

This clonotype was detected ten times or more. V is TRBV30 and J is TRBJ1-2, with TRBD1 as a possible D gene (5 bases). Trimming stripped 4 bases from V and 4 bases from J, with 10 bases between. Germline V CDR1 and CDR2: GTSNPN, SVGIG (reference sequence). CDR3 length equals 12 residues. CDR3 sequence (DNA): TGTGCCTGGAAGCGGGGCTTCTATGGCTACACCTTC. Its protein is CAWKRGFYGYTF.

This clonotype was seen repeatedly, ten times or more. The chain uses TRBV11-1 and TRBJ2-2, with TRBD2 matching over 7 bases. Trimming took 3 bases from V and 0 from J; bases not matched to a gene: 1. The CDR3 covers 15 residues. Germline loops: CDR1 SGHAT, CDR2 FQDESV (reference sequence). CDR3: CASSFAGANTGELFF. The CDR3 nucleotides read TGTGCCAGCAGCTTTGCGGGGGCGAACACCGGGGAGCTGTTTTTT.

The rearrangement uses TRBV27 and TRBJ2-5, with TRBD2 matching over 7 bases. The trim removed 5 bases at V and 4 bases at J, leaving 10 bases unmatched. CDR1 is MNHEY and CDR2 is SMNVEV in the germline V gene (reference sequence). CDR3 length: 15 amino acids. The CDR3 sequence is CASSPLGGEGETQYF. The CDR3 nucleotides are TGTGCCAGCAGTCCCCTGGGTGGGGAGGGAGAGACCCAGTACTTC.

The V and J genes are TRBV7-8 and TRBJ1-1; the match to TRBD1 covers 9 bases. The CDR3 runs 15 residues. Germline V gives CDR1 SGHVS, CDR2 FQNEAQ. With 5 bases clipped from V and 2 bases from J, the junction kept 6 bases outside the gene matches. The CDR3 reads CASSPRTGANTEAFF. The DNA for the CDR3 is TGTGCCAGCAGCCCTAGGACAGGGGCCAACACTGAAGCTTTCTTT.

This clonotype came up many times. The genes are TRBV7-2 and TRBJ1-1; perhaps TRBD1 as D (6 bases). The CDR3 is 14 residues long. V gave up 6 bases and J gave up 0 bases, with 11 bases separating them. Germline V lookup: CDR1 SGHTA, CDR2 FQGNSA. This CDR3 reads CASRPRGMNTEAFF. The CDR3 DNA reads TGTGCCAGCAGGCCCAGGGGCATGAACACTGAAGCTTTCTTT.

This clonotype appeared many times. This sequence joins TRBV11-2 and TRBJ1-4, with 11 bases lining up with TRBD1. This CDR3 has 17 amino acids. Per the germline V gene, CDR1 is SGHAT and CDR2 is FQNNGV. V was pared by 5 bases and J by 8 bases, with 13 bases of the junction left unmatched. CDR3 protein: CASSRPGTGGVREKLFF. The CDR3 region has the DNA TGTGCCAGCAGCCGTCCCGGGACAGGGGGAGTACGAGAAAAACTGTTTTTT.

This clonotype was counted at least ten times. CDR3 nucleotide sequence: TGCGCCAGCAGCTTGGGACTAGCGGGAATTTACGAGCAGTACTTC. It specifies CASSLGLAGIYEQYF. The chain uses TRBV5-1 and TRBJ2-7, with TRBD2 identical over 11 bases. The CDR3 totals 15 residues. Germline-derived CDR1 and CDR2 are SGHRS and YFSETQ. V dropped 0 bases and J dropped 4; count of bases not matched to a gene: 3.

This clonotype was picked up many times. The chain is built from TRBV12-3 or TRBV12-4 and TRBJ2-2; tentatively, D is TRBD1 (6 bases). The CDR3 sequence is 13 residues long. V lost 7 bases, J lost 4 bases, and 10 bases lay in between. The CDR3 sequence is CASTRTVTGELFF. The CDR3 DNA sequence: TGTGCCAGCACCCGGACAGTCACCGGGGAGCTGTTTTTT.

This clonotype showed up many times. The chain combines TRBV12-3 or TRBV12-4 with TRBJ2-7, with unresolved D. Trimming cost V 3 bases and J 6 bases, with 9 bases left between them. The CDR3 totals 12 residues. The CDR3 loop reads CASSFGLLEQYF. Written as DNA, the CDR3 is TGTGCCAGCAGTTTTGGGCTGCTCGAGCAGTACTTC.

This clonotype was recorded many times. The gene calls are TRBV2 and TRBJ1-5; 7 bases fit TRBD1. The CDR3 sequence is 14 residues long. V was clipped by 8 bases and J by 5 bases; unmatched bases: 9. Germline CDR1 and CDR2: SNHLY and FYNNEI. This CDR3 reads CASGFGTADQPQHF. The CDR3 region has the DNA TGTGCCAGCGGATTCGGGACAGCCGATCAGCCCCAGCATTTT.

There are a few counts of this clonotype. This chain links TRBV5-1 with TRBJ2-1; 7 nucleotides line up with TRBD1. From germline, CDR1 is SGHRS and CDR2 YFSETQ. CDR3 size: 15 residues. V was clipped by 4 bases and J by 4 bases; unmatched bases: 8. The CDR3 is CASSREGQDYNEQFF. CDR3 sequence (DNA): TGCGCCAGCAGCCGGGAAGGACAGGATTACAATGAGCAGTTCTTC.

The sample holds many counts of this clonotype. The rearrangement uses TRBV19 and TRBJ1-4, with TRBD1 matching over 8 bases. CDR1 LNHDA and CDR2 SQIVND come from the germline V gene (reference sequence). V lost 6 bases and J lost 3; bases outside the gene matches: 12. The CDR3 contains 17 residues. The CDR3 here is CASRTEGQGRSNEKLFF. The CDR3 nucleotides read TGTGCCAGTAGAACCGAAGGACAGGGTCGGTCTAATGAAAAACTGTTTTTT. Complete variable domain (other parts from reference TRBV19 and TRBJ1-4): DGGITQSPKYLFRKEGQNVTLSCEQNLNHDAMYWYRQDPGQGLRLIYYSQIVNDFQKGDIAEGYSVSREKKESFPLTVTSAQKNPTAFYLCASRTEGQGRSNEKLFFGSGTQLSVL.

This clonotype was seen many times. The V call is TRBV2, the J call TRBJ2-3; tentatively, D is TRBD1 or TRBD2 (8 bases each). The CDR3 is 15 amino acids. The V end lost 7 bases, the J end lost 6 bases, and 20 bases lay between the germline ends. Looked up from germline, CDR1 is SNHLY and CDR2 is FYNNEI. CDR3 nucleotides: TGTGCCAGCATCATGGACAGGGCGGGAGGCGATACGCAGTATTTT. Translating gives CASIMDRAGGDTQYF.

This clonotype was observed many times. The chain couples TRBV20-1 to TRBJ2-1; D is perhaps TRBD2 (5 bases). V gave up 5 bases and J gave up 0 bases, with 14 bases separating them. The CDR3 is 15 residues long. CDR1 is DFQATT, CDR2 SNEGSKA, per germline (reference sequence). The CDR3 DNA is TGCAGTGCTTTAAGAGGGAGCAGCTCCTACAATGAGCAGTTCTTC. Translated: CSALRGSSSYNEQFF.

The chain carries TRBV12-2 and TRBJ1-2; the table's D call, TRBD1, has no DNA check behind it. TRBV12-2 represents a pseudogene. This CDR3 spans 18 amino acids. DNA of the CDR3: TGTGCAAGTCGCTTAGAAGACAGCTTGCCGATATGGGACTATGGCTACACCTTC. It is translated as CASRLEDSLPIWDYGYTF.

The table lists this clonotype with many counts. The V gene is TRBV11-2, the J gene TRBJ2-7; the D is unclear. Germline CDR1 reads SGHAT; CDR2 reads FQNNGV. Trimming left V 3 bases short and J 3 bases short, with 3 bases between. CDR3 length: 11 residues. The CDR3, as DNA: TGTGCCAGCAGCTTCCTCTACGAGCAGTACTTC. Amino acids: CASSFLYEQYF.

This clonotype showed up many times. The chain is built from TRBV14 and TRBJ2-2; D is possibly TRBD1 (6 bases). The CDR3 extends over 14 amino acids. CDR1 is SGHDN, CDR2 FVKESK, per germline. Between the trimmed V and J ends, which lost 4 bases and 5 bases, there was a span of 11 bases. The CDR3 loop is CASSLRGWTGELFF. The DNA for the CDR3 is TGTGCCAGCAGCCTCAGGGGATGGACCGGGGAGCTGTTTTTT.

This clonotype has ten or more counts. The chain links TRBV28 to TRBJ1-5, with 8 nucleotides matching TRBD1. The junction had 7 bases not matched to a gene; V was cut back by 7 bases and J by 2 bases. Per the germline V gene, CDR1 is MDHEN and CDR2 is SYDVKM. The CDR3 is 15 amino acids. This CDR3 reads CASKSPQGGNQPQHF. CDR3 coding DNA: TGTGCCAGCAAGTCCCCACAGGGGGGCAATCAGCCCCAGCATTTT.

This chain connects TRBV10-3 to TRBJ2-1, with 12 bases aligning to TRBD1. The CDR3 spans 15 residues. Germline loops: CDR1 ENHRY, CDR2 SYGVKD. V gave up 4 bases and J gave up 8 bases; unmatched junction bases: 6. In nucleotides, the CDR3 is TGTGCCATCAGTGCTGGGGGACAGGGGGCTGATGAGCAGTTCTTC. Encoded protein: CAISAGGQGADEQFF.

Many counts were recorded for this clonotype. The chain joins TRBV3-1 to TRBJ2-1; TRBD2 matches 7 bases. Germline CDR1 is LGHDT and CDR2 is YNNKEL (reference sequence). The CDR3 runs to 16 residues. Unmatched junction bases numbered 11, after V lost 1 base and J lost 8 bases. The CDR3 DNA is TGTGCCAGCAGCCAAGGCAGGGAACTAGCGACCGATGAGCAGTTCTTC. This gives the protein CASSQGRELATDEQFF.

This clonotype has a handful of counts. The V call is TRBV5-6, the J call TRBJ2-3; 7 bases align to TRBD1. J was trimmed by 2 bases and V by 3 bases; bases with no gene match: 9. Germline CDR1 is SGHDT and CDR2 is YYEEEE. CDR3 size: 16 residues. This chain's CDR3 is CASSSIRGGITDTQYF. CDR3 sequence (DNA): TGTGCCAGCAGCTCGATCCGAGGGGGCATCACAGATACGCAGTATTTT.

The sample holds many counts of this clonotype. The chain joins TRBV16 to TRBJ1-5; D uncertain. V was shortened by 1 base and J by 7 bases, with 11 bases between the two germline ends. The CDR3 covers 14 residues. Germline loops: CDR1 KGHSY, CDR2 FQNENV. CDR3: CASSQWGAGQPQHF. The CDR3 nucleotides are TGTGCCAGCAGCCAATGGGGTGCGGGACAGCCCCAGCATTTT.